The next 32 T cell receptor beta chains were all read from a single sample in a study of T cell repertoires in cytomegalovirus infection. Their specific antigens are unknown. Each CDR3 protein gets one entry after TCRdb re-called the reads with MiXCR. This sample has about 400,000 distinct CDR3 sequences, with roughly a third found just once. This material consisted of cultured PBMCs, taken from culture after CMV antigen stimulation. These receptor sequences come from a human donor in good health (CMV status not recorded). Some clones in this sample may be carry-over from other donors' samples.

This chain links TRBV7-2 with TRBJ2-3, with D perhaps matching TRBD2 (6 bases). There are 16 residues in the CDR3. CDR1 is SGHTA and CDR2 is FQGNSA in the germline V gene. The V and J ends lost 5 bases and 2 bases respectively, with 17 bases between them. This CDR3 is CASSLDRDSFTDTQYF. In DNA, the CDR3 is TGTGCCAGCAGCCTTGACCGGGACTCTTTCACAGATACGCAGTATTTT.

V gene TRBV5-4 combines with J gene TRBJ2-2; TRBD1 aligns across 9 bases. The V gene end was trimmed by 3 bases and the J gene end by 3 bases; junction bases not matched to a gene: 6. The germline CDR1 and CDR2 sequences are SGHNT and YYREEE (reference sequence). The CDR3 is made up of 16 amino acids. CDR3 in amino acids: CASSWADRGYTGELFF. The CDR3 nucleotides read TGTGCCAGCAGCTGGGCGGACAGGGGCTACACCGGGGAGCTGTTTTTT.

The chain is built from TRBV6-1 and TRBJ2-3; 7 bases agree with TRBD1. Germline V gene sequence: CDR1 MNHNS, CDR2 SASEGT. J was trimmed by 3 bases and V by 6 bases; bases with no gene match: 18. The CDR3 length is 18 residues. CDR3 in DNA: TGTGCCAGCAGGGGAATAGGACAGGCCACGCGTGGGACAGATACGCAGTATTTT. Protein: CASRGIGQATRGTDTQYF.

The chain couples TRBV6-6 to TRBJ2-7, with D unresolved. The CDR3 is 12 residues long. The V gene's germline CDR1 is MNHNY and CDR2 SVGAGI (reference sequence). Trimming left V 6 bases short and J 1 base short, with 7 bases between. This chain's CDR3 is CASRSVSYEQYF. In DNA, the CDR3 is TGTGCCAGCAGAAGCGTATCCTACGAGCAGTACTTC.

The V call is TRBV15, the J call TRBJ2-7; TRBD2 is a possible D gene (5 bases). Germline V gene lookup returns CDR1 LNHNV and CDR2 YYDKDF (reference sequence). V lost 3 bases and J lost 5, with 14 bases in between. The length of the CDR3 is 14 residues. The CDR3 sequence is CATSSVGASHEQYF. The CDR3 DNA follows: TGTGCCACCAGCAGTGTGGGAGCTAGCCACGAGCAGTACTTC.

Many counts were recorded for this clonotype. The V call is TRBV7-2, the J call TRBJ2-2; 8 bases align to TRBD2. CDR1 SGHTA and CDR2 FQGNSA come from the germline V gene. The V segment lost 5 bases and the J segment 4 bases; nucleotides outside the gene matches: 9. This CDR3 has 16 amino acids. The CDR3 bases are TGTGCCAGCAGCCCTACCAGCGGGAGTAGCACCGGGGAGCTGTTTTTT. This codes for CASSPTSGSSTGELFF.

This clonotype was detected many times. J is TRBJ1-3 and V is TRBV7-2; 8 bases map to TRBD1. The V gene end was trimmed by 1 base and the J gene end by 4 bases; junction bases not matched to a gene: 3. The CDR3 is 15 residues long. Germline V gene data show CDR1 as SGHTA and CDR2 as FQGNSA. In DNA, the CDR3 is TGTGCCAGCAGCTTAGGAGGGGACAGGGGAAACACCATATATTTT. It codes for CASSLGGDRGNTIYF.

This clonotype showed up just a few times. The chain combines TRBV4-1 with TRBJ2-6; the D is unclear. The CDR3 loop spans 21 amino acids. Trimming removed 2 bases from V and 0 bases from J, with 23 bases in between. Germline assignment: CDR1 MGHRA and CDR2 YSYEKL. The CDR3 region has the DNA TGCGCCAGCAGCCAAATGTTACGAAGGGCCCGTTCCCGCTCTGGGGCCAACGTCCTGACTTTC. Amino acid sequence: CASSQMLRRARSRSGANVLTF.

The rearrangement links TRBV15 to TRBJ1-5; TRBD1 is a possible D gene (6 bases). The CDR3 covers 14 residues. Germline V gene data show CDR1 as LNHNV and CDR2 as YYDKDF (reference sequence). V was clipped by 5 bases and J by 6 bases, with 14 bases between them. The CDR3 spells CATSPPGGRQPQHF. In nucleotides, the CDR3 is TGTGCCACCAGCCCGCCGGGGGGGCGTCAGCCCCAGCATTTT.

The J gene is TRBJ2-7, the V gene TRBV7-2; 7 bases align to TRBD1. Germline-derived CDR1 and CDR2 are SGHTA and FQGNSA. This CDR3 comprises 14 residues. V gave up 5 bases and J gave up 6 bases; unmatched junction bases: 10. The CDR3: CASSPVGTDIEQYF. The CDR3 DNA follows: TGTGCCAGCAGCCCCGTTGGGACAGACATCGAGCAGTACTTC.

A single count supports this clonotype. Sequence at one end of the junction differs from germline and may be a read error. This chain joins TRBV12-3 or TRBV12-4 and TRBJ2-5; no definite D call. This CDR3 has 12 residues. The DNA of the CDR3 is TGTGCCAGCAGTCTTAAGGTGGAGACCGAGTACTTC. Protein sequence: CASSLKVETEYF.

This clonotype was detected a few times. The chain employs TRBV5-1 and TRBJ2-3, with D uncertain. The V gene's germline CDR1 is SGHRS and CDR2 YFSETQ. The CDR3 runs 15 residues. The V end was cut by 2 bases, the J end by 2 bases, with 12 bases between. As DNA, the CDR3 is TGCGCCAGCAGCTTATTGAACACATTCACAGATACGCAGTATTTT. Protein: CASSLLNTFTDTQYF.

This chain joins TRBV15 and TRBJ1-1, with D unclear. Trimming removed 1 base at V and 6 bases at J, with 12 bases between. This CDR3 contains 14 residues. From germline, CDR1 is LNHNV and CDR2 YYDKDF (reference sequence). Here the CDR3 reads CATSRVGFGSEAFF. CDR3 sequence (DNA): TGTGCCACCAGCAGAGTCGGGTTTGGATCTGAAGCTTTCTTT.

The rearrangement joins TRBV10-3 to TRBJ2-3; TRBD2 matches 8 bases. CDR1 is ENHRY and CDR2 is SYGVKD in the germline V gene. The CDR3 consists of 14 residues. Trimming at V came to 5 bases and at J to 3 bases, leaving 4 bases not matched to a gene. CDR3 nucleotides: TGTGCCATCAGTAAGCGGGAGTCGACAGATACGCAGTATTTT. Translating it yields CAISKRESTDTQYF.

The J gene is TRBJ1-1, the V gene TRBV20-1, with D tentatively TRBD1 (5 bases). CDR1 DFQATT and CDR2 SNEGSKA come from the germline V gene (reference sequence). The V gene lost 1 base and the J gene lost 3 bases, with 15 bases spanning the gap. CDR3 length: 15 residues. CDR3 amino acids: CSARARVLRYTEAFF. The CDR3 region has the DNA TGCAGTGCTAGAGCCAGGGTTTTGAGGTACACTGAAGCTTTCTTT.

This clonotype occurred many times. In DNA, the CDR3 is TGTGCCAGCAGTTACGTTGGCGGGGACACTGAAGCTTTCTTT. Amino acid sequence: CASSYVGGDTEAFF. The rearrangement joins TRBV6-2 or TRBV6-3 to TRBJ1-1; no clear D gene. Germline CDR1 and CDR2: MNHEY and SVGEGT. The germline V and J ends were trimmed by 2 bases and 3 bases, with 10 bases remaining between them. This CDR3 is built from 14 residues.

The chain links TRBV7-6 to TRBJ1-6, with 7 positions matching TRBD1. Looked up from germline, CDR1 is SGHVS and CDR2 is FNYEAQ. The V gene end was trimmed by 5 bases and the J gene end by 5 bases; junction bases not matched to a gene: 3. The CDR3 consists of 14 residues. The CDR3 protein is CASSATGDNSPLHF. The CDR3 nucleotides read TGTGCCAGCAGCGCAACAGGGGATAATTCACCCCTCCACTTT.

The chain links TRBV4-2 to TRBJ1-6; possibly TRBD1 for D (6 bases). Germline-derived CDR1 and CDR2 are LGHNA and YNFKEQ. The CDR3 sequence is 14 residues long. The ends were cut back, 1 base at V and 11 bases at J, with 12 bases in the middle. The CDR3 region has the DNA TGTGCCAGCAGCCAAGCCGACAGGCGGGCACCCCTCCACTTT. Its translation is CASSQADRRAPLHF.

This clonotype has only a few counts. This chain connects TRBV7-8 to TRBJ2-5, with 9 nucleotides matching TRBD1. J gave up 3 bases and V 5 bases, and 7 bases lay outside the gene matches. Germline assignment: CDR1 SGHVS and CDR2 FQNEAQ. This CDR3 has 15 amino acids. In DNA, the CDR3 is TGTGCCAGCAGCCACCGGGACAGGGTTGAAGAGACCCAGTACTTC. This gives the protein CASSHRDRVEETQYF.

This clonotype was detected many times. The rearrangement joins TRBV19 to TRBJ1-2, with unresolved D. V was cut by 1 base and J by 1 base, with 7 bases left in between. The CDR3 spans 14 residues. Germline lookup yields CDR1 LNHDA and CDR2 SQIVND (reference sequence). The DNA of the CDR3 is TGTGCCAGTAGTATAGTCGGCGGTAACTATGGCTACACCTTC. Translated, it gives CASSIVGGNYGYTF.

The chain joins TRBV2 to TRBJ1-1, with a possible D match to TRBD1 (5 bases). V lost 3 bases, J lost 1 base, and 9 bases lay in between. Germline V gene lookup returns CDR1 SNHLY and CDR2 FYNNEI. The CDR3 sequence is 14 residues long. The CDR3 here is CASSESRGNTEAFF. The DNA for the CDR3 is TGTGCCAGCAGTGAGAGTAGGGGGAACACTGAAGCTTTCTTT.

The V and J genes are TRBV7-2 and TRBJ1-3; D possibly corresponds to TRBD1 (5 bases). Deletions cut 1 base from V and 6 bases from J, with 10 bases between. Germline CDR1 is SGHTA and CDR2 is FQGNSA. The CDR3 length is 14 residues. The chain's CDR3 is CASSLVGTVNTIYF. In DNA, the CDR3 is TGTGCCAGCAGCTTAGTGGGGACTGTAAACACCATATATTTT. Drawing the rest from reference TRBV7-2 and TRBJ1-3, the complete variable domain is GAGVSQSPSNKVTEKGKDVELRCDPISGHTALYWYRQSLGQGLEFLIYFQGNSAPDKSGLPSDRFSAERTGGSVSTLTIQRTQQEDSAVYLCASSLVGTVNTIYFGEGSWLTVV.

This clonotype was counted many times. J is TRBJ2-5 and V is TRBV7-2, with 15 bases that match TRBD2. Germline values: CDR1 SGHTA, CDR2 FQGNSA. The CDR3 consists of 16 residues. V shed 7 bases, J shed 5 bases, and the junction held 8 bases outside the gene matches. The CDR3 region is CASNSGLAGGWETQYF. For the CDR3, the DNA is TGTGCCAGCAACTCAGGACTAGCGGGAGGGTGGGAGACCCAGTACTTC.

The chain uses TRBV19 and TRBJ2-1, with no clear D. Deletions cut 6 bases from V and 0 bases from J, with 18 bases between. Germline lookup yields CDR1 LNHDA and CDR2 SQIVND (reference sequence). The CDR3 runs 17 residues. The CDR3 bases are TGTGCCAGTAGGTTCCCAGTTGCAGAAAACTCCTACAATGAGCAGTTCTTC. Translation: CASRFPVAENSYNEQFF.

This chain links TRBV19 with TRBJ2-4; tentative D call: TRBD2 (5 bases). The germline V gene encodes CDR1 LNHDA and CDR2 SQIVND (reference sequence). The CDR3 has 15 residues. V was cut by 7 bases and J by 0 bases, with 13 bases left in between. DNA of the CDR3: TGTGCCAGTACTCGTCGGGGATTAGCCAAAAACATTCAGTACTTC. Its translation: CASTRRGLAKNIQYF.

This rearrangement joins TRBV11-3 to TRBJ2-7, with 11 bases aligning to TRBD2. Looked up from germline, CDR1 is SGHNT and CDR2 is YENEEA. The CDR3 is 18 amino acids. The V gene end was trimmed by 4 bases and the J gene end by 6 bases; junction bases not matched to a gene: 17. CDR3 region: CASSSSSRSGRAFREQYF. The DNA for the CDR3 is TGTGCCAGCAGCTCCTCCTCTCGTAGCGGGAGGGCCTTCCGCGAGCAGTACTTC.

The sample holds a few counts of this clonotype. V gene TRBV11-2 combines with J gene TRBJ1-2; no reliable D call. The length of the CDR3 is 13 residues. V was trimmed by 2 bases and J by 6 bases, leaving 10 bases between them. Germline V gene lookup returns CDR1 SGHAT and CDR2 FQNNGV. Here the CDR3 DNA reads TGTGCCAGCAGCTTACCAGCGGCCAATGGCTACACCTTC. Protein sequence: CASSLPAANGYTF. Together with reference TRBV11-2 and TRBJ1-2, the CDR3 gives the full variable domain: EAGVAQSPRYKIIEKRQSVAFWCNPISGHATLYWYQQILGQGPKLLIQFQNNGVVDDSQLPKDRFSAERLKGVDSTLKIQPAKLEDSAVYLCASSLPAANGYTFGSGTRLTVV.

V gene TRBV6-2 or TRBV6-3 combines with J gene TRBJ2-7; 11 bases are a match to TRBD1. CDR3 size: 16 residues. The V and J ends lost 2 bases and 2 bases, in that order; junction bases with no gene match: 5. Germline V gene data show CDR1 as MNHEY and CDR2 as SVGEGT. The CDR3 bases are TGTGCCAGCAGTTACGGCGGGACAGGGGGTACCTACGAGCAGTACGTC. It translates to CASSYGGTGGTYEQYV.

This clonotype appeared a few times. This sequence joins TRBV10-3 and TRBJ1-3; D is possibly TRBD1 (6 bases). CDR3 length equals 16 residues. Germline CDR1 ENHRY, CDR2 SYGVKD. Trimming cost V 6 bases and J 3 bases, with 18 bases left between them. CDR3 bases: TGTGCCATCAGCCAAGGACAGAGGGTCTTTGGAAACACCATATATTTT. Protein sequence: CAISQGQRVFGNTIYF.

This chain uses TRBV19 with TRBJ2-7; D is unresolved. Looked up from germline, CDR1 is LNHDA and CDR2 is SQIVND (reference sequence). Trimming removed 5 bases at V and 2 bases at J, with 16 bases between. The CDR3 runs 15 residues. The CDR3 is CASSLRNDGPYEQYV. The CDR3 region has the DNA TGTGCCAGTAGTTTGCGCAATGACGGGCCCTACGAGCAGTACGTC.

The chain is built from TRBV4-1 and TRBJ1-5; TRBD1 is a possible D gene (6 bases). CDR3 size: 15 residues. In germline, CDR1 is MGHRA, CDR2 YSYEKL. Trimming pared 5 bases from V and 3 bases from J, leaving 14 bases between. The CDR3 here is CASSDRQGPNQPQHF. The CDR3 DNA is TGCGCCAGCAGCGACCGCCAGGGGCCCAATCAGCCCCAGCATTTT.

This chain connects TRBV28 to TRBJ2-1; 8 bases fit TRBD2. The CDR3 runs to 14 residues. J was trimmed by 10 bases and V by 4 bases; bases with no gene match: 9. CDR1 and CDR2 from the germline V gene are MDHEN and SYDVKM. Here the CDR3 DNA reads TGTGCCAGCAGTTCGAGCGGGGGCCTCGGGGAGCAGTTCTTC. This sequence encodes CASSSSGGLGEQFF.